A single sample is the source of the 27 T cell receptor beta chains below, sequenced in a study of a mutant IDH1 vaccine in newly diagnosed glioma. This table comes from immunoSEQ multiplex PCR, and its TCRdb copy is limited to in-frame clones, with some not included. The sample yields approximately 92,000 clones, 83% seen once. Time point reported: baseline, week 1 (first vaccination visit). Treatment noted: pre-vaccination baseline after standard-of-care therapy. The sample was PBMCs, taken from a glioma patient treated with radiotherapy, temozolomide or both. The receptors derive from a woman aged 45-59 years with glioma.

This clone was seen more than once but under ten times. This may be a read error, as it is one base from a much larger clone. The rearrangement uses TRBV7-2 and TRBJ1-2; 7 bases are a match to TRBD1. CDR1 and CDR2 from the germline V gene are SGHTA and FQGNSA. Trimming cost V 3 bases and J 2 bases; bases outside gene matches: 0. The CDR3 runs 13 residues. The CDR3 DNA reads TGTGCCAGCAGCTTGGGACAGAACTATGGCTACACCTTC. It encodes CASSLGQNYGYTF. The variable domain in full, with the rest retrieved from reference TRBV7-2 and TRBJ1-2, is GAGVSQSPSNKVTEKGKDVELRCDPISGHTALYWYRQSLGQGLEFLIYFQGNSAPDKSGLPSDRFSAERTGGSVSTLTIQRTQQEDSAVYLCASSLGQNYGYTFGSGTRLTVV.

The chain couples TRBV9 to TRBJ2-3; TRBD2 might be the D (6 bases). This CDR3 has 14 residues. Germline V CDR1 and CDR2: SGDLS, YYNGEE. Trimming took off 3 bases at V and 6 bases at J, with 14 bases between the two ends. CDR3 nucleotides: TGTGCCAGCAGCGCCCAACCGGGGGAGGATACGCAGTATTTT. Translated: CASSAQPGEDTQYF.

As for this clone: One junction end does not reproduce the germline sequence, and a read error may be involved. The chain combines TRBV7-7 with TRBJ1-2, with a tentative D call TRBD1 (5 bases). CDR1 and CDR2 (germline): SSHAT, FNYEAQ (reference sequence). CDR3 length: 15 amino acids. The DNA of the CDR3 is TGTGCTAGCAGCTCCCGGGACGTCGCCGGGGATGGCTACACCTTC. Protein sequence: CASSSRDVAGDGYTF.

This rearrangement joins TRBV5-6 to TRBJ1-6; no definite D call. Germline V gene sequence: CDR1 SGHDT, CDR2 YYEEEE. This CDR3 region has 14 residues. V was clipped by 6 bases and J by 10 bases, with 17 bases between them. In DNA form, the CDR3 reads TGTGCCAGCACCGTCGTAAAGGGTGGATCACCCCTCCACTTT. Its protein is CASTVVKGGSPLHF.

This sequence joins TRBV5-1 and TRBJ2-2; no reliable D call. The CDR3 spans 12 residues. In germline, CDR1 is SGHRS, CDR2 YFSETQ. Trimming took off 4 bases at V and 5 bases at J, with 6 bases between the two ends. CDR3 amino acids: CASSPRTGELFF. For the CDR3, the DNA is TGCGCCAGCAGCCCGAGAACCGGGGAGCTGTTTTTT.

The V and J genes are TRBV7-9 and TRBJ2-5, with D perhaps TRBD1 (5 bases). Germline-derived CDR1 and CDR2 are SEHNR and FQNEAQ (reference sequence). The V gene lost 3 bases and the J gene lost 5 bases, with 10 bases spanning the gap. CDR3 length equals 13 residues. The CDR3 region is CASSLQGEETQYF. CDR3 bases: TGTGCCAGCAGCTTGCAGGGTGAGGAGACCCAGTACTTC.

V gene TRBV5-3 combines with J gene TRBJ2-1; TRBD2 agrees at 13 bases. TRBV5-3 is an ORF for which the function is uncertain. The CDR3 is 19 amino acids. After removal of 0 bases from V and 3 bases from J, the junction contained 9 bases not matched to a gene. For the CDR3, the DNA is TGTGCCAGAAGCTTGGCGACTACTAGCGGGGGGGCCAACTACAATGAGCAGTTCTTC. This gives the protein CARSLATTSGGANYNEQFF.

The chain combines TRBV13 with TRBJ1-1, with D perhaps TRBD1 (5 bases). Trimming took 5 bases from V and 1 from J, leaving 11 bases between them. The CDR3 contains 14 residues. Germline V gives CDR1 PRHDT, CDR2 FYEKMQ (reference sequence). The CDR3 nucleotides read TGTGCCAGCAGCGCAGGGATGGAGAACACTGAAGCTTTCTTT. Translated, it gives CASSAGMENTEAFF.

The chain recombines TRBV19 with TRBJ1-3; maybe TRBD1 (5 bases). V lost 10 bases, J lost 4 bases, and 11 bases lay in between. Germline CDR1 and CDR2: LNHDA and SQIVND (reference sequence). The CDR3 is made up of 12 amino acids. As DNA, the CDR3 is TGTGCCACTGGGGCAGGAGGAAACACCATATATTTT. It specifies CATGAGGNTIYF.

The chain's CDR3 is CASSSVQGTEAFF. The CDR3 DNA reads as TGCGCCAGCAGTTCTGTCCAGGGCACTGAAGCTTTCTTT. The V gene is TRBV5-1, the J gene TRBJ1-1; D is perhaps TRBD1 (5 bases). The ends were cut back, 5 bases at V and 4 bases at J, with 12 bases in the middle. This CDR3 has 13 amino acids. CDR1 is SGHRS and CDR2 is YFSETQ in the germline V gene.

This rearrangement joins TRBV27 to TRBJ1-6; D call uncertain. CDR1 and CDR2 (germline): MNHEY, SMNVEV (reference sequence). V was trimmed by 0 bases and J by 4 bases, leaving 7 bases between them. The length of the CDR3 is 15 residues. CDR3: CASSLSPSYNSPLHF. CDR3 DNA sequence: TGTGCCAGCAGTTTATCGCCCAGTTATAATTCACCCCTCCACTTT.

This chain joins TRBV5-1 and TRBJ1-1; no reliable D call. The V end lost 1 base, the J end lost 0 bases, and 10 bases lay between the germline ends. The CDR3 runs 15 residues. Germline-derived CDR1 and CDR2 are SGHRS and YFSETQ. The CDR3 protein is CASSLTRTVNTEAFF. Written as DNA, the CDR3 is TGCGCCAGCAGCTTGACCAGGACCGTGAACACTGAAGCTTTCTTT.

The V and J genes are TRBV7-2 and TRBJ1-2; TRBD1 aligns across 7 bases. The CDR3 runs to 15 residues. Looked up from germline, CDR1 is SGHTA and CDR2 is FQGNSA. Trimming took 1 base from V and 4 from J; bases not matched to a gene: 6. In DNA form, the CDR3 reads TGTGCCAGCAGCTTAGGACAGGGAGGGACCTATGGCTACACCTTC. This gives the protein CASSLGQGGTYGYTF.

The chain joins TRBV27 to TRBJ1-5; a weak D match, TRBD1 (6 bases). V was trimmed by 9 bases and J by 7 bases, leaving 22 bases between them. The CDR3 contains 15 residues. Germline-derived CDR1 and CDR2 are MNHEY and SMNVEV (reference sequence). In DNA form, the CDR3 reads TGTGCCAGTACGCCATTTGGAAAGGGGGGCCAGCCCCAGCATTTT. Protein product: CASTPFGKGGQPQHF.

The rearrangement uses TRBV5-1 and TRBJ2-3; D not resolved. Trimming took 1 base from V and 2 from J, leaving 11 bases between them. Germline-derived CDR1 and CDR2 are SGHRS and YFSETQ. The CDR3 has 15 amino acids. The CDR3 loop is CASSLNAQATDTQYF. CDR3 nucleotides: TGCGCCAGCAGCTTGAACGCCCAGGCCACAGATACGCAGTATTTT.

This chain joins TRBV4-3 and TRBJ1-2, with D uncertain. The CDR3 covers 14 residues. Germline V CDR1 and CDR2: LGHNA, YSLEER. V gave up 0 bases and J gave up 7 bases, with 12 bases separating them. This CDR3 reads CASSQETQQGGYTF. The CDR3 DNA is TGCGCCAGCAGCCAAGAGACCCAACAAGGTGGCTACACCTTC.

This clone was detected only a few times. The rearrangement links TRBV10-3 to TRBJ1-1; D is unresolved. The CDR3 has 11 residues. The V end lost 10 bases, the J end lost 4 bases, and 10 bases lay between the germline ends. CDR1 is ENHRY, CDR2 SYGVKD, per germline. The CDR3 loop is CATLSTTEAFF. CDR3 DNA sequence: TGTGCCACGCTTAGTACCACTGAAGCTTTCTTT.

The rearrangement uses TRBV5-8 and TRBJ2-7; 8 bases agree with TRBD1. The germline V gene has CDR1 SGHTS and CDR2 YDEGEE. This CDR3 is built from 14 residues. V was clipped by 3 bases and J by 3 bases; unmatched bases: 5. For the CDR3, the DNA is TGTGCCAGCAGCTCGAGGACAGGGCTCTACGAGCAGTACTTC. Residues: CASSSRTGLYEQYF. Full variable domain (remainder filled in from reference TRBV5-8 and TRBJ2-7): EAGVTQSPTHLIKTRGQQATLRCSPISGHTSVYWYQQALGLGLQFLLWYDEGEERNRGNFPPRFSGRQFPNYSSELNVNALELEDSALYLCASSSRTGLYEQYFGPGTRLTVT.

This clone appeared a single time. This rearrangement joins TRBV7-2 to TRBJ2-7; maybe TRBD1 (6 bases). Germline assignment: CDR1 SGHTA and CDR2 FQGNSA. With 5 bases removed from V and 7 bases from J, the gap between germline ends came to 15 bases. The CDR3 totals 13 residues. Written as DNA, the CDR3 is TGTGCCAGCAGCCCACTGACAGGACTTGAGCAGTACTTC. Residues: CASSPLTGLEQYF.

The chain recombines TRBV6-1 with TRBJ2-5, with D hard to call. From germline, CDR1 is MNHNS and CDR2 SASEGT. Between the trimmed V and J ends, which lost 8 bases and 1 base, there was a span of 8 bases. The CDR3 is 12 amino acids. The CDR3 here is CASFTSQETQYF. The CDR3 nucleotides are TGTGCCAGCTTTACATCCCAAGAGACCCAGTACTTC.

CDR3 in amino acids: CASSIPLPQGTEANYGYTF. The CDR3 bases are TGTGCCAGCAGCATCCCACTCCCTCAGGGGACAGAAGCTAACTATGGCTACACCTTC. The V and J genes are TRBV9 and TRBJ1-2; 7 bases map to TRBD1. The CDR3 extends over 19 amino acids. The trim removed 4 bases at V and 0 bases at J, leaving 18 bases unmatched. Per germline, CDR1 SGDLS and CDR2 YYNGEE. The full variable domain, completed using reference TRBV9 and TRBJ1-2, is DSGVTQTPKHLITATGQRVTLRCSPRSGDLSVYWYQQSLDQGLQFLIQYYNGEERAKGNILERFSAQQFPDLHSELNLSSLELGDSALYFCASSIPLPQGTEANYGYTFGSGTRLTVV.

V and J are TRBV5-5 and TRBJ1-2; D is unresolved. The CDR3 totals 14 residues. Per germline, CDR1 SGHKS and CDR2 YYEKEE (reference sequence). Trimming shortened V by 2 bases and J by 4 bases, and 12 bases separated the two germline ends. The DNA of the CDR3 is TGTGCCAGCAGCTTAGACATGTCGGCCTATGGCTACACCTTC. Translating gives CASSLDMSAYGYTF.

The chain uses TRBV6-5 and TRBJ1-1; the match to TRBD1 covers 7 bases. This CDR3 is 15 amino acids long. V lost 5 bases, J lost 2 bases, and 8 bases stayed unmatched. Germline V gives CDR1 MNHEY, CDR2 SVGAGI. The CDR3 coding sequence is TGTGCCAGCAGTAAGTGGTACAGGGGAAACACTGAAGCTTTCTTT. This gives the protein CASSKWYRGNTEAFF.

This chain connects TRBV30 to TRBJ2-7; 8 positions match TRBD1. Per the germline V gene, CDR1 is GTSNPN and CDR2 is SVGIG (reference sequence). V was clipped by 3 bases and J by 4 bases; unmatched bases: 8. The CDR3 sequence is 14 residues long. CDR3 bases: TGTGCCTGGAGCGCTCCAGGGGGCGCGTACGAGCAGTACTTC. Its protein is CAWSAPGGAYEQYF.

The chain has TRBV27 and TRBJ2-2; D call uncertain. With 4 bases removed from V and 7 bases from J, the gap between germline ends came to 7 bases. Germline V gene lookup returns CDR1 MNHEY and CDR2 SMNVEV (reference sequence). This CDR3 contains 12 residues. This CDR3 is CASSYLGGELFF. CDR3 bases: TGTGCCAGCAGTTATCTGGGCGGGGAGCTGTTTTTT.

The CDR3 loop is CASSQDMGLGTEAFF. CDR3 sequence (DNA): TGCGCCAGCAGCCAAGATATGGGGCTCGGCACTGAAGCTTTCTTT. The chain carries TRBV4-1 and TRBJ1-1, with D possibly being TRBD1 (5 bases). The CDR3 sequence is 15 residues long. V was trimmed by 0 bases and J by 4 bases, leaving 12 bases between them. The germline V gene has CDR1 MGHRA and CDR2 YSYEKL.

In nucleotides, the CDR3 is TGTGCCAGCAGTGATGGGTTTTTCGAGCAGTACTTC. This encodes CASSDGFFEQYF. This sequence joins TRBV2 and TRBJ2-7; no firm D call. This CDR3 has 12 residues. Germline-derived CDR1 and CDR2 are SNHLY and FYNNEI. V gave up 3 bases and J gave up 6 bases, with 9 bases separating them.